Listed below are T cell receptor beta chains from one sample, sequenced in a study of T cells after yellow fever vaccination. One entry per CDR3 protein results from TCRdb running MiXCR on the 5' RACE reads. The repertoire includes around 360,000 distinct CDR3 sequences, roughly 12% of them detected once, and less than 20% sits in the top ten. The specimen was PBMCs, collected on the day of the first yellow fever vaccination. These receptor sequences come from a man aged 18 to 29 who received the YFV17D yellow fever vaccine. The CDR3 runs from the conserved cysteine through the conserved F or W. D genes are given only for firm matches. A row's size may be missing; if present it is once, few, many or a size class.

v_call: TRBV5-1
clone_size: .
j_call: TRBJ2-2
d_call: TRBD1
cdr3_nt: TGCGCCAGCAGCACATCGACAGGGTCCGGGGAGCTGTTTTTT
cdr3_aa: CASSTSTGSGELFF

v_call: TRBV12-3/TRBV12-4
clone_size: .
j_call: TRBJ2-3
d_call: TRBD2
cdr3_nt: TGTGCCAGCAGTCGGGGACTAGCGCCAGATACGCAGTATTTT
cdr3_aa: CASSRGLAPDTQYF

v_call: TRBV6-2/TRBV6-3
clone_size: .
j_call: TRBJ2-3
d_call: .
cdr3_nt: TGTGCCAGCAGGGACAGTGACTACCCAGATACGCAGTATTTT
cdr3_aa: CASRDSDYPDTQYF

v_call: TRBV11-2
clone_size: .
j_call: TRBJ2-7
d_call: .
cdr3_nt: TGTGCCAGCAGCCCACTCTTGCCTCCCTACGAGCAGTACTTC
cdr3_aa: CASSPLLPPYEQYF

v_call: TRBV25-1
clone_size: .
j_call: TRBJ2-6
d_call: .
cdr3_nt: TGTGCCAGCAGGGCCGGGACGGTCTCTGGGGCCAACGTCCTGACTTTC
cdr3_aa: CASRAGTVSGANVLTF

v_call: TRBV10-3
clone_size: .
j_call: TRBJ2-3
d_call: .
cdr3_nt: TGTGCCATCAGCTACTTGGCAGATACGCAGTATTTT
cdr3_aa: CAISYLADTQYF

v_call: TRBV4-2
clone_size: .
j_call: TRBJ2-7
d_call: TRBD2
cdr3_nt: TGTGCCAGCAGCCAAGAATCTTCTAGCGGGGGCTACGAGCAGTACTTC
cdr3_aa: CASSQESSSGGYEQYF

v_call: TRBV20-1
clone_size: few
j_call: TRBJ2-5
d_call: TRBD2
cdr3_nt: TGCAGTGCTCGGGGGGGCACAGAGACCCAGTACTTC
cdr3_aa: CSARGGTETQYF

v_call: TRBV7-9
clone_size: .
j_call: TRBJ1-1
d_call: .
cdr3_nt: TGTGCCAGCAGCCCCCCCGGGGGGGTGGGCCTGAAAGCTTTCTTT
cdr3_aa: CASSPPGGVGLKAFF

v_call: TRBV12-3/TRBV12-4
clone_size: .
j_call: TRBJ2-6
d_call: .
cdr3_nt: TGTGCCAAAGGATCCTCTGGGGCCAACGTCCTGACTTTC
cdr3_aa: CAKGSSGANVLTF

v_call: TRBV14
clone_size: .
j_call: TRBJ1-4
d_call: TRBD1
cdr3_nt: TGTGCCAGCGGACAGGGGAACGAAAAACTGTTTTTT
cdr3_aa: CASGQGNEKLFF

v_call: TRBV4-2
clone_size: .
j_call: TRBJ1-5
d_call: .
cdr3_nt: TGTGCCAGCAGCCAGTGGGGGGATCCTCAGCCCCAGCATTTT
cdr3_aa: CASSQWGDPQPQHF

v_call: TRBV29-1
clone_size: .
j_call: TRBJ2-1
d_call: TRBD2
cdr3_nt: TGCAGCGCCAGAAGGTCTAGCGGGGGGGGCTACAATGAGCAGTTCTTC
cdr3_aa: CSARRSSGGGYNEQFF

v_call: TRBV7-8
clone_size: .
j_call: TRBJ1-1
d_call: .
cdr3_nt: TGTGCCAGCAGCCCGGGACACTCGAACACTGAAGCTTTCTTT
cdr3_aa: CASSPGHSNTEAFF

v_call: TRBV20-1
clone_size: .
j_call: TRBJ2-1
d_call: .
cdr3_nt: TGCAGTGCTAGACAATACAATGAGCAGTTCTTC
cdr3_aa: CSARQYNEQFF

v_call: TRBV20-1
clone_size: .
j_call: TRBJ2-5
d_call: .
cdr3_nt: TGCAGTGCCCGGGACTTAGAGCAAGAGACCCAGTACTTC
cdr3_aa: CSARDLEQETQYF

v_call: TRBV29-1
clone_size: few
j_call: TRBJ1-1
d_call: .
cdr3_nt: TGCAGCGGGGACCGTGGGAGGGGCACTGAAGCTTTCTTT
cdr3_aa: CSGDRGRGTEAFF

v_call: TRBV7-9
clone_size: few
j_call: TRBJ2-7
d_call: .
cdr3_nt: TGTGCCAGCAGCCACAGGGTCTACGAGCAGTACTTC
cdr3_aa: CASSHRVYEQYF

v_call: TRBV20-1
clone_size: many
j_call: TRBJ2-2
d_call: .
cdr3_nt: TGCAGTGCTAGAGCTGAGACGAACGCGAACACCGGGGAGCTGTTTTTT
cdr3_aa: CSARAETNANTGELFF

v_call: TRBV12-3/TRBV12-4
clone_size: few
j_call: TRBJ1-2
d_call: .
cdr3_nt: TGTGCCAGCAGTTGGACAGAGTATGGCTACACCTTC
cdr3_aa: CASSWTEYGYTF

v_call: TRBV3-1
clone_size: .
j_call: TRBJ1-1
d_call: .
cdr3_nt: TGTGCCAGCAGCCAAGAGGGGAGGGGAGCTTTCTTT
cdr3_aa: CASSQEGRGAFF

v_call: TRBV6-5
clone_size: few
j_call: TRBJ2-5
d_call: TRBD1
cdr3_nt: TGTGCCAGCATTAGCCGGGACAGGGAAGAGACCCAGTACTTC
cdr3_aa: CASISRDREETQYF

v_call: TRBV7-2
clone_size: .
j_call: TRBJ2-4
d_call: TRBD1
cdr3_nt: TGTGCCAGCAGCTTAGCTGGGACAGGGGGGAACATTCAGTACTTC
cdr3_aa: CASSLAGTGGNIQYF

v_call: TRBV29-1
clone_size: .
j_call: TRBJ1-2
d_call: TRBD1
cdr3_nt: TGCAGCGGGCGTACAGGGGGAGGATACACCTTC
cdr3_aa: CSGRTGGGYTF

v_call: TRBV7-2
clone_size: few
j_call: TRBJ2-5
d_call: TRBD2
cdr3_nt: TGTGCCAGCAGCTTGGGGCGGGGGATCCAAGAGACCCAGTACTTC
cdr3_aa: CASSLGRGIQETQYF

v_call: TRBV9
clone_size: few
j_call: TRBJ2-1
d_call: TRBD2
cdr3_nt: TGTGCCAGCAGCCGACTAGCGGGAGGAACGTTTTTTTCCTACAATGAGCAGTTCTTC
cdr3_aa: CASSRLAGGTFFSYNEQFF

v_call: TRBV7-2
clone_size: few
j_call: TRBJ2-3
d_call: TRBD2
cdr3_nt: TGTGCCAGCAGCCCGGTGGCTAGCGGTCGCACAGATACGCAGTATTTT
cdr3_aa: CASSPVASGRTDTQYF

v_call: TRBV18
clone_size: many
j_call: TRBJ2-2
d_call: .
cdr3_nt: TGTGCCAGCTCACCCTCGGGACAGAACACCGGGGAGCTGTTTTTT
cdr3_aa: CASSPSGQNTGELFF

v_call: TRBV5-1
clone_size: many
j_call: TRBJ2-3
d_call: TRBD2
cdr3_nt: TGCGCCAGCAGGCTAGCGGGGGAGCCCACAGATACGCAGTATTTT
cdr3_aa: CASRLAGEPTDTQYF

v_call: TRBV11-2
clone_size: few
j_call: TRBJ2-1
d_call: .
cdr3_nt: TGTGCCAGCAGCCGGGGCGGGACAGAGGACAATGAGCAGTTCTTC
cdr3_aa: CASSRGGTEDNEQFF

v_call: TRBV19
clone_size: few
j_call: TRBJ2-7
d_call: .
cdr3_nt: TGTGCCAGTAGTAGGGATGGCGGGGCCTCCTACGAGCAGTACTTC
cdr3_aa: CASSRDGGASYEQYF

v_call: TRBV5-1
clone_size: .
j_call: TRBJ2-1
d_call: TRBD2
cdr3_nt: TGCGCCAGCAGCTTGTTGCTAGCGGGGGGCGATGAGCAGTTCTTC
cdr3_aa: CASSLLLAGGDEQFF

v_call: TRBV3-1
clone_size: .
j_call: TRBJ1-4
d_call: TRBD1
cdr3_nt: TGTGCCAGCAGTCGACAGGGGGAAGAAAAACTGTTTTTT
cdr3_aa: CASSRQGEEKLFF

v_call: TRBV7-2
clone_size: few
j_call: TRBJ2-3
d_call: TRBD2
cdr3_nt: TGTGCCAGCAGCCCGAGGACTAGCGGGGGGGCCGTGGATACGCAGTATTTT
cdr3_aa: CASSPRTSGGAVDTQYF

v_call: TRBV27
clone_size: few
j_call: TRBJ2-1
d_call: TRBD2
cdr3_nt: TGTGCCAGCACCGGGACTAGCGGGGGGACCTACAATGAGCAGTTCTTC
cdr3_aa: CASTGTSGGTYNEQFF

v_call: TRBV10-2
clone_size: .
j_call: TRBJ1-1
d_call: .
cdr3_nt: TGCGCCAGCAGTGTTGGGAGTTATACTGAAGCTTTCTTT
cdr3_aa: CASSVGSYTEAFF

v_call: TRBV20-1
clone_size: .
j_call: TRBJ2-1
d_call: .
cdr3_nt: TGCAGTGCTAGCGACTCCTACAATGAGCAGTTCTTC
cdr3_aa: CSASDSYNEQFF

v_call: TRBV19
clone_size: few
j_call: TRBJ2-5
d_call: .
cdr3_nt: TGTGCCACCGGGACGGCAGGAGAGACCCAGTACTTC
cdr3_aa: CATGTAGETQYF

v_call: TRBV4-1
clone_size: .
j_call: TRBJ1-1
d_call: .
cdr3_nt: TGCGCCAGCAGCCAAGAGCAGTGGGGAGGGACTGAAGCTTTCTTT
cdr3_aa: CASSQEQWGGTEAFF

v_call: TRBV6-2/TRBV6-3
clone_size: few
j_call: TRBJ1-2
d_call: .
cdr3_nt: TGTGCCAGCAGTTACCCCTTGGCAGGTAGAGGCTACACCTTC
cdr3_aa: CASSYPLAGRGYTF

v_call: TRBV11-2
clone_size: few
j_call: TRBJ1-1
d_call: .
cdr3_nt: TGTGCCAGCAGCTTCCCCGCGGTCGTTTGGAACACTGAAGCTTTCTTT
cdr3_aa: CASSFPAVVWNTEAFF

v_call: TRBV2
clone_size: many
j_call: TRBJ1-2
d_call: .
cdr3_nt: TGTGCCACCTCCGAAGCTAACTATGGCTACACCTTC
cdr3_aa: CATSEANYGYTF

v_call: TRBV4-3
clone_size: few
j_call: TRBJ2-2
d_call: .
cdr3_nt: TGCGCCAGCAGCCAAGAACGGTACGGGAACGCGAACACCGGGGAGCTGTTTTTT
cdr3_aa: CASSQERYGNANTGELFF

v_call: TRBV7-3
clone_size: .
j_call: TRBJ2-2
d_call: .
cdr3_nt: TGTGCCAGCAGCTCCCGAGAGGAGCTGTTTTTT
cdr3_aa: CASSSREELFF

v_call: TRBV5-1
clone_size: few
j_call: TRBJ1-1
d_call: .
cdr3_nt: TGCGCCAGCAGCTGGGGGGGGACGGAGCATAACAACACTGAAGCTTTCTTT
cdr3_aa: CASSWGGTEHNNTEAFF

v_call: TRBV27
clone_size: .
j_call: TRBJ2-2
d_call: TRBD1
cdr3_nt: TGTGCCAGCAGTCCCTTACAGGGGGCCCAAAGCACCGGGGAGCTGTTTTTT
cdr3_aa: CASSPLQGAQSTGELFF

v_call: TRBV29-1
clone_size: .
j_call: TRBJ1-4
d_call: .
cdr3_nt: TGCAGCGTCGGATCCAGGGGAGGGGGAGAAAAACTGTTTTTT
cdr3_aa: CSVGSRGGGEKLFF

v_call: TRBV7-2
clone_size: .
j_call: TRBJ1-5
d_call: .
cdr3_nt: TGTGCCAGCAGCCATCCGTACCAGCCCCAGCATTTT
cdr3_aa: CASSHPYQPQHF

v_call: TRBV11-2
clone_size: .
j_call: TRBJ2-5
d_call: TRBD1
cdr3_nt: TGTGCCAGCAGCTTAGATATTAACAGGGGATATGAGACCCAGTACTTC
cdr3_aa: CASSLDINRGYETQYF

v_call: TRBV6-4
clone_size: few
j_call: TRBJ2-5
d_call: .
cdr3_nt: TGTGCCAGCAGTGACTCAACCCAGTACTTC
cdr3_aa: CASSDSTQYF

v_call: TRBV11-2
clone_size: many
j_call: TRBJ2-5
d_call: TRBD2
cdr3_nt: TGTGCCAGCAGCTTCGGGACTAGCGGGTACCAAGAGACCCAGTACTTC
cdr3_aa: CASSFGTSGYQETQYF

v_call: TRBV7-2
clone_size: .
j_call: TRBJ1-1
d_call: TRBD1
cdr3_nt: TGTGCCAGCAGACAGGGGGGGTACACTGAAGCTTTCTTT
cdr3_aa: CASRQGGYTEAFF

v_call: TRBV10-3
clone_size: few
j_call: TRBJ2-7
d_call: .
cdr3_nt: TGTGCCATCAGTGTCAGCCCGCACGAGCAGTACTTC
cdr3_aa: CAISVSPHEQYF

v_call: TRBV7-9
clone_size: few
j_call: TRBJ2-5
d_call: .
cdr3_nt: TGTGCCAGCAGCCCGAGAATATCGGACCCTGGGGGAGAGACCCAGTACTTC
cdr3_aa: CASSPRISDPGGETQYF

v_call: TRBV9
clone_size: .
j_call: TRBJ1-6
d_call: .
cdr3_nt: TGTGCCAGCAGCGTAGGGAGGGGGTATAATTCACCCCTCCACTTT
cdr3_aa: CASSVGRGYNSPLHF

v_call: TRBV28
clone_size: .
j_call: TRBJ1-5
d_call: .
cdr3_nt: TGTGCCAGCAGAAAGGGGTATGGCAATCAGCCCCAGCATTTT
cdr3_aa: CASRKGYGNQPQHF

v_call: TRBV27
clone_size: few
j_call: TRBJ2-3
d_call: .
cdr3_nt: TGTGCCAGCAGTGCGCAGACGTGGCGGGGAGAAGATACGCAGTATTTT
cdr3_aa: CASSAQTWRGEDTQYF

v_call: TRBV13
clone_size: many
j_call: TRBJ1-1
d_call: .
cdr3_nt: TGTGCCAGCAGCGAAGGGAGGGGGGAGAACACTGAAGCTTTCTTT
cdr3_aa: CASSEGRGENTEAFF

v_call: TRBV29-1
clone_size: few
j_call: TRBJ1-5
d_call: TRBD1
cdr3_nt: TGCAGCGTTCGGACGACAGGGGATCAGCCCCAGCATTTT
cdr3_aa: CSVRTTGDQPQHF

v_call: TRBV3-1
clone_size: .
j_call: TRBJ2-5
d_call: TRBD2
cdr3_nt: TGTGCCAGCAGCCAAGGCGGGGGGATCCAAGAGACCCAGTACTTC
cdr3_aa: CASSQGGGIQETQYF